This TCR beta chain appears in the sequencing data of a study of cytomegalovirus exposure and HLA in healthy donors. Study results and caveats: Earlier findings revealed that most TCR beta V segments proved productive either about 90% or about 30% of the time. Indistinguishable V segments, including TRBV6-2 and TRBV6-3, were excluded. Later analysis identified a missense DCLRE1C variant that was linked to TCR beta V- and J-gene trimming.

In germline, CDR1 is SQVTM, CDR2 ANQGSEA. This CDR3 contains 15 residues. Trimming stripped 5 bases from V and 1 base from J, with 14 bases between. With 60 Vbeta and 13 Jbeta primers, the PCR was carried out. Original analysis: In a later analysis, the count reached 74 million or so unique TCR beta chains, with roughly 11 million shared. Assay: immunoSEQ multiplex PCR; the TCRdb copy retains only in-frame clones and omits some. V and J calls and clone size are given by that table; D and trimming were obtained from the DNA. The sample comprises tens of thousands of clones, about 80% of which are singletons, and about 3% rests with the top ten. This clone was counted a single time. The antigen remains undetermined.

The receptor comes from a man aged 50-60 years in good health and CMV-seronegative. V is TRBV29-1 and J is TRBJ1-4, with a weak D call TRBD1 (6 bases). Sequencing used PBMCs. CDR3 loop: CSVRAGAVTNEKLFF. In DNA, the CDR3 is TGCAGCGTTCGGGCGGGGGCTGTAACTAATGAAAAACTGTTTTTT.